This entry describes one T cell receptor (beta chain). What it recognizes is unknown. The library was prepared for alpha chains; this beta chain is a stray read, so its frequency means little. The data derive from a study of spatial heterogeneity in lung cancer. General study results and limits: For expanded intratumoral alpha and beta TCRs, counts tracked tumor mutation counts.

TCRdb recomputed calls from the 5' RACE reads with MiXCR, one row per CDR3 protein. The data show over 15,000 distinct CDR3 sequences, 9.5% to 10% seen once. This CDR3 is built from 13 residues. Germline V gene sequence: CDR1 SGHDT, CDR2 YYEEEE. V lost 1 base and J lost 6, with 8 bases in between. Time point noted: sample taken at primary tumor resection. The input material, whole RNA from tumor, nontumor lung or frozen PBMC, was sequenced unsorted. The V and J genes are TRBV5-6 and TRBJ1-5, with D hard to call. This sequence was found in a female donor with early-stage non-small cell lung cancer. The input for sequencing was lung tumor tissue, taken at surgery. CDR3 sequence (DNA): TGTGCCAGCAGCTTGCAAGGGAGTCAGCCCCAGCATTTT. It yields the protein CASSLQGSQPQHF.